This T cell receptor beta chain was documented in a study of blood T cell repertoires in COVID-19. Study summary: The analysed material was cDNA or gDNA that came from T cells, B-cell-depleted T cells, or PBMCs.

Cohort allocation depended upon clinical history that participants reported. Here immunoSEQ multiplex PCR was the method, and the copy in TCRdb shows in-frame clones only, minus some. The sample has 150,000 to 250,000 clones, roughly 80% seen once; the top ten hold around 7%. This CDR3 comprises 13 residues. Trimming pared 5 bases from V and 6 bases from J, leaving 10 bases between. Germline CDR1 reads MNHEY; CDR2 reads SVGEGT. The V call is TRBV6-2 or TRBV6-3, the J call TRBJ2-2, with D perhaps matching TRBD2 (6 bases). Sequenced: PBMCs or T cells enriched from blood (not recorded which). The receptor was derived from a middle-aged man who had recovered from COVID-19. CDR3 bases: TGTGCCAGCAGTCAACGACTAGCCGGGGAGCTGTTTTTT. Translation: CASSQRLAGELFF.